These 8 T cell receptor beta chains came from one sample sequenced in a study of cytomegalovirus exposure and HLA in healthy donors (dated by TCRdb to the late 2010s). The library was made by the immunoSEQ multiplex PCR assay. For the multiplex PCR, a mixture combining 60 forward primers for TCR Vbeta segments and 13 reverse primers for TCR Jbeta segments was used. This is the immuneACCESS table as TCRdb keeps it, with only in-frame sequences that have V and J called. A part of the clones is gone; compared with another copy, unresolved V genes explain less than half, and the rest is unexplained. Counted in this sample were around 180,000 clones; roughly 71% of them appeared once. The biggest ten clones account for about 1.6% of the sample. Material for sequencing was PBMCs. These TCRs come from a girl aged 10 to 17 in good health and CMV-seronegative.

This chain joins TRBV2 and TRBJ1-1, with 8 bases that match TRBD1. The CDR3 is made up of 15 amino acids. Germline V CDR1 and CDR2: SNHLY, FYNNEI. V dropped 8 bases and J dropped 7; count of bases not matched to a gene: 15. The CDR3 reads CASGQGAEVDGEAFF. CDR3 nucleotides: TGTGCCAGCGGTCAGGGGGCAGAGGTGGACGGTGAAGCTTTCTTT.

The chain employs TRBV15 and TRBJ2-3; D is possibly TRBD2 (5 bases). Germline V gene data show CDR1 as LNHNV and CDR2 as YYDKDF (reference sequence). The CDR3 is 13 amino acids. Between the trimmed V and J ends, which lost 0 bases and 6 bases, there was a span of 7 bases. CDR3 in amino acids: CATSRDPGDTQYF. CDR3 DNA sequence: TGTGCCACCAGCAGAGACCCGGGGGATACGCAGTATTTT.

CDR3 loop: CASSSWGVYEQYF. The DNA of the CDR3 is TGTGCCAGCAGCTCCTGGGGCGTCTACGAGCAGTACTTC. The V and J genes are TRBV14 and TRBJ2-7, with TRBD1 as a possible D gene (5 bases). CDR1 is SGHDN, CDR2 FVKESK, per germline. CDR3 length: 13 amino acids. V was pared by 5 bases and J by 3 bases, with 11 bases between.

The chain's CDR3 is CASRLTGSSGNTIYF. The CDR3 nucleotides read TGTGCCAGCAGACTGACAGGGAGTAGTGGAAACACCATATATTTT. The chain recombines TRBV2 with TRBJ1-3, with 7 bases identical to TRBD1. Germline CDR1 reads SNHLY; CDR2 reads FYNNEI. The CDR3 sequence is 15 residues long. After removal of 6 bases from V and 3 bases from J, the junction contained 8 bases not matched to a gene.

V gene TRBV19 combines with J gene TRBJ1-5; D is perhaps TRBD1 (6 bases). The CDR3 totals 13 residues. The germline CDR1 and CDR2 sequences are LNHDA and SQIVND (reference sequence). V lost 7 bases and J lost 4, with 11 bases in between. Here the CDR3 reads CASKDRRNQPQHF. The CDR3, as DNA: TGTGCCAGTAAGGACAGACGTAATCAGCCCCAGCATTTT.

The rearrangement joins TRBV27 to TRBJ2-7; no definite D call. The CDR3 loop spans 11 amino acids. Germline CDR1 and CDR2: MNHEY and SMNVEV (reference sequence). Trimming shortened V by 5 bases and J by 1 base, and 3 bases separated the two germline ends. CDR3 DNA sequence: TGTGCCAGCAGTCATTCCTACGAGCAGTACTTC. Translating it yields CASSHSYEQYF.

The rearrangement uses TRBV27 and TRBJ1-2; D call uncertain. The CDR3 is 12 amino acids. Trimming stripped 8 bases from V and 2 bases from J, with 9 bases between. Germline V lookup: CDR1 MNHEY, CDR2 SMNVEV (reference sequence). In DNA form, the CDR3 reads TGTGCCAGCCAAACAGTGAACTATGGCTACACCTTC. It specifies CASQTVNYGYTF.

This clone was detected a few times. V and J are TRBV6-1 and TRBJ1-1; D not resolved. The CDR3 consists of 12 residues. The germline gives CDR1 MNHNS, CDR2 SASEGT. Trimming removed 4 bases from V and 4 bases from J, with 7 bases in between. CDR3 amino acids: CASSGYGTEAFF. In nucleotides, the CDR3 is TGTGCCAGCAGTGGTTACGGCACTGAAGCTTTCTTT.